The 30 T cell receptor beta chains reported below all come from one sample, sequenced in a study of human T cells and chemical hapten exposure. MiXCR, run by TCRdb on the RACE reads, gives a single entry per CDR3 protein. The table lists 60,000 to 70,000 distinct CDR3 sequences, roughly 9.8% of them singletons. The time point here: pre-sensitization, week 0. Treatment noted: therapeutic diphenylcyclopropenone sensitization with weekly scalp DPC. The source material was whole blood, sampled in connection with sensitization to the hapten diphenylcyclopropenone (DPC). The receptors were gathered from a woman in her fifties or sixties with alopecia areata. Some clones in this sample may be carry-over from other donors' samples.

The rearrangement uses TRBV18 and TRBJ1-5; D perhaps matches TRBD1 (5 bases). The CDR3 is 14 amino acids. V lost 4 bases to trimming and J lost 6 bases, with 13 bases between them. The germline CDR1 and CDR2 sequences are KGHSH and LQKENI. CDR3 sequence (DNA): TGTGCCAGCTCACTCGACAGCCTCGGTCAGCCCCAGCATTTT. It translates to CASSLDSLGQPQHF.

The rearrangement uses TRBV5-4 and TRBJ1-2; D is perhaps TRBD1 (5 bases). V was trimmed by 4 bases and J by 0 bases, leaving 10 bases between them. The V gene's germline CDR1 is SGHNT and CDR2 YYREEE (reference sequence). The CDR3 length is 14 residues. Here the CDR3 DNA reads TGTGCCAGCAGCACTGGGACCGCTAACTATGGCTACACCTTC. Protein product: CASSTGTANYGYTF.

This clonotype has a count of ten or more. The chain uses TRBV5-4 and TRBJ1-1; 10 bases line up with TRBD1. This CDR3 spans 16 amino acids. Germline V gene sequence: CDR1 SGHNT, CDR2 YYREEE (reference sequence). The V and J ends lost 2 bases and 0 bases, in that order; junction bases with no gene match: 4. The DNA for the CDR3 is TGTGCCAGCAGCTTAATGACAGGGGGCCTGAACACTGAAGCTTTCTTT. It yields the protein CASSLMTGGLNTEAFF. The whole variable domain, remainder taken from reference TRBV5-4 and TRBJ1-1, is ETGVTQSPTHLIKTRGQQVTLRCSSQSGHNTVSWYQQALGQGPQFIFQYYREEENGRGNFPPRFSGLQFPNYSSELNVNALELDDSALYLCASSLMTGGLNTEAFFGQGTRLTVV.

This clonotype was observed many times. The chain joins TRBV7-8 to TRBJ2-3; perhaps TRBD1 as D (5 bases). The CDR3 runs 15 residues. From germline, CDR1 is SGHVS and CDR2 FQNEAQ. Trimming shortened V by 6 bases and J by 0 bases, and 13 bases separated the two germline ends. CDR3 amino acids: CASSRTSLSTDTQYF. DNA of the CDR3: TGTGCCAGCAGTCGGACATCCTTAAGCACAGATACGCAGTATTTT.

The V and J genes are TRBV6-6 and TRBJ2-1, with a weak D call TRBD2 (6 bases). From germline, CDR1 is MNHNY and CDR2 SVGAGI (reference sequence). This CDR3 has 12 amino acids. V was trimmed by 3 bases and J by 13 bases, leaving 13 bases between them. CDR3 sequence (DNA): TGTGCCAGCAGTTATTCTCGGGAGACCCAGTTCTTC. Residues: CASSYSRETQFF.

At least ten counts were recorded for this clonotype. V and J are TRBV11-1 and TRBJ1-1; D may be TRBD1 (5 bases). Germline lookup yields CDR1 SGHAT and CDR2 FQDESV (reference sequence). V was clipped by 1 base and J by 2 bases, with 8 bases between them. The CDR3 contains 14 residues. CDR3 bases: TGTGCCAGCAGCTTAGGACAGACAAACACTGAAGCTTTCTTT. Encoded protein: CASSLGQTNTEAFF. Using reference TRBV11-1 and TRBJ1-1 for the parts outside the CDR3, the full variable domain is EAEVAQSPRYKITEKSQAVAFWCDPISGHATLYWYRQILGQGPELLVQFQDESVVDDSQLPKDRFSAERLKGVDSTLKIQPAELGDSAMYLCASSLGQTNTEAFFGQGTRLTVV.

This clonotype was seen just once. Possible read error: a much larger clone is one base away. This chain joins TRBV4-3 and TRBJ2-3; D may be TRBD1 (5 bases). The CDR3 covers 17 residues. The germline gives CDR1 LGHNA, CDR2 YSLEER. CDR3 loop: CASSQDPQGTGTDTKYF. The CDR3 DNA follows: TGCGCCAGCAGCCAAGATCCCCAGGGCACGGGCACAGATACGAAGTATTTT.

V and J are TRBV28 and TRBJ2-3; D perhaps matches TRBD2 (6 bases). The length of the CDR3 is 13 residues. Trimming removed 9 bases from V and 2 bases from J, with 12 bases in between. CDR1 and CDR2 from the germline V gene are MDHEN and SYDVKM. The CDR3 loop is CASSGPPTDTQYF. The CDR3 DNA reads TGTGCCAGTAGCGGACCTCCCACAGATACGCAGTATTTT.

The chain employs TRBV4-2 and TRBJ2-6; D is uncertain. The V gene's germline CDR1 is LGHNA and CDR2 YNFKEQ. Deletions cut 0 bases from V and 0 bases from J, with 12 bases between. This CDR3 is 18 amino acids long. The CDR3 DNA reads as TGTGCCAGCAGCCAAGATGGAACAGCGAGCTCTGGGGCCAACGTCCTGACTTTC. It translates to CASSQDGTASSGANVLTF.

The rearrangement uses TRBV6-5 and TRBJ2-3; D ambiguous. The CDR3 is 14 residues long. Per the germline V gene, CDR1 is MNHEY and CDR2 is SVGAGI. Trimming stripped 6 bases from V and 2 bases from J, with 12 bases between. The CDR3 is CASSPWGSTDTQYF. Written as DNA, the CDR3 is TGTGCCAGCAGCCCGTGGGGTTCCACAGATACGCAGTATTTT.

This clonotype was detected many times. The chain is built from TRBV7-2 and TRBJ1-5; D not certain. V lost 3 bases to trimming and J lost 6 bases, with 9 bases between them. The CDR3 is 13 amino acids. Per the germline V gene, CDR1 is SGHTA and CDR2 is FQGNSA. DNA of the CDR3: TGTGCCAGCAGCTTGACACAATCTCAGCCCCAGCATTTT. The encoded protein is CASSLTQSQPQHF.

Ten or more counts support this clonotype. The chain has TRBV10-3 and TRBJ2-5, with D perhaps assigned TRBD1 or TRBD2 (5 bases each). Germline V gene data show CDR1 as ENHRY and CDR2 as SYGVKD. The CDR3 totals 14 residues. The V gene lost 7 bases and the J gene lost 2 bases, with 14 bases spanning the gap. CDR3 in amino acids: CAINSGTGQETQYF. CDR3 sequence (DNA): TGTGCCATCAATTCCGGGACGGGTCAAGAGACCCAGTACTTC.

V and J are TRBV7-2 and TRBJ1-2; no reliable D call. V was shortened by 0 bases and J by 8 bases, with 10 bases between the two germline ends. This CDR3 is 13 amino acids long. The germline V gene encodes CDR1 SGHTA and CDR2 FQGNSA. The CDR3 DNA sequence: TGTGCCAGCAGCTTAGCTGGAAGGCAAGGCTACACCTTC. Translated, it gives CASSLAGRQGYTF.

The sample holds a few counts of this clonotype. The chain uses TRBV18 and TRBJ1-2; D may be TRBD1 (5 bases). Trimming left V 3 bases short and J 2 bases short, with 10 bases between. This CDR3 contains 14 residues. CDR1 is KGHSH and CDR2 is LQKENI in the germline V gene. The CDR3 sequence is CASSPMGDNYGYTF. The CDR3 nucleotides are TGTGCCAGCTCACCGATGGGGGACAACTATGGCTACACCTTC.

This clonotype has ten or more counts. The chain links TRBV29-1 to TRBJ1-1; 10 nucleotides align to TRBD1. CDR1 SQVTM and CDR2 ANQGSEA come from the germline V gene. V trimming: 1 base; J trimming: 1 base; junction bases outside the gene matches: 6. The CDR3 extends over 16 amino acids. CDR3 sequence: CSVEAVRTGGNTEAFF. The CDR3 bases are TGCAGCGTTGAAGCGGTTAGGACAGGGGGGAACACTGAAGCTTTCTTT.

This clonotype was counted ten times or more. This chain joins TRBV30 and TRBJ2-7; 8 bases are a match to TRBD1. There are 13 residues in the CDR3. The V and J ends lost 2 bases and 3 bases, in that order; junction bases with no gene match: 3. Germline loops: CDR1 GTSNPN, CDR2 SVGIG (reference sequence). CDR3 bases: TGTGCCTGGAGTCGGGACAGGAGCTACGAGCAGTACTTC. Protein product: CAWSRDRSYEQYF.

This clonotype appeared many times. The chain joins TRBV7-6 to TRBJ2-1; 7 nucleotides line up with TRBD2. Germline trimming cut 2 bases from V and 6 bases from J; bases unmatched to any gene: 10. Looked up from germline, CDR1 is SGHVS and CDR2 is FNYEAQ. This CDR3 has 16 residues. The CDR3 region has the DNA TGTGCCAGCAGCTTACCCCCCGCGGCTAGCGGCAATGAGCAGTTCTTC. This codes for CASSLPPAASGNEQFF.

The table lists this clonotype with many counts. The V and J genes are TRBV24-1 and TRBJ2-3, with D possibly being TRBD1 or TRBD2 (7 bases each). CDR1 and CDR2 (germline): KGHDR, SFDVKD. This CDR3 is 18 amino acids long. Trimming left V 2 bases short and J 6 bases short, with 23 bases between. CDR3 in amino acids: CATSDSGGGGPARDTQYF. The CDR3 coding sequence is TGTGCCACCAGTGATTCAGGGGGAGGGGGCCCAGCAAGGGATACGCAGTATTTT.

This clonotype was seen ten or more times. This chain joins TRBV11-2 and TRBJ2-3; 7 bases fit TRBD2. The trim removed 5 bases at V and 0 bases at J, leaving 11 bases unmatched. This CDR3 is built from 17 residues. Germline lookup yields CDR1 SGHAT and CDR2 FQNNGV. The DNA of the CDR3 is TGTGCCAGCAGCCCCACGCCTAGCGGTCGTAGCACAGATACGCAGTATTTT. Protein: CASSPTPSGRSTDTQYF. The entire variable domain, with the rest obtained from reference TRBV11-2 and TRBJ2-3, is as follows: EAGVAQSPRYKIIEKRQSVAFWCNPISGHATLYWYQQILGQGPKLLIQFQNNGVVDDSQLPKDRFSAERLKGVDSTLKIQPAKLEDSAVYLCASSPTPSGRSTDTQYFGPGTRLTVL.

The chain carries TRBV4-3 and TRBJ2-3; 13 nucleotides match TRBD2. Per the germline V gene, CDR1 is LGHNA and CDR2 is YSLEER. CDR3 length equals 18 residues. V gave up 0 bases and J gave up 3 bases; unmatched junction bases: 6. The CDR3 here is CASSQDLLAGGRTDTQYF. The CDR3 region has the DNA TGCGCCAGCAGCCAAGATCTACTAGCGGGGGGGCGTACAGATACGCAGTATTTT.

This clonotype was counted at least ten times. The chain has TRBV18 and TRBJ1-1; D perhaps matches TRBD1 (5 bases). V lost 0 bases, J lost 11 bases, and 19 bases lay in between. CDR3 size: 15 residues. Germline V gene sequence: CDR1 KGHSH, CDR2 LQKENI. CDR3 DNA: TGTGCCAGCTCACCACCGCCGTCCCCCAGGGTGGGGGCTTTCTTT. Its protein is CASSPPPSPRVGAFF. The full variable domain, its missing parts supplied by reference TRBV18 and TRBJ1-1, is NAGVMQNPRHLVRRRGQEARLRCSPMKGHSHVYWYRQLPEEGLKFMVYLQKENIIDESGMPKERFSAEFPKEGPSILRIQQVVRGDSAAYFCASSPPPSPRVGAFFGQGTRLTVV.

The chain carries TRBV28 and TRBJ1-4; unclear D gene. The CDR3 has 15 residues. The germline V gene has CDR1 MDHEN and CDR2 SYDVKM. Trimming shortened V by 6 bases and J by 5 bases, and 16 bases separated the two germline ends. CDR3 in DNA: TGTGCCAGCAGCCCAGGCGGGGAGGAGAATGAAAAACTGTTTTTT. Its protein product is CASSPGGEENEKLFF.

In its sample, this clonotype was seen many times. The V call is TRBV29-1, the J call TRBJ2-5, with 7 bases matching TRBD2. Germline trimming cut 1 base from V and 5 bases from J; bases unmatched to any gene: 7. The CDR3 runs to 14 residues. Per germline, CDR1 SQVTM and CDR2 ANQGSEA. CDR3 in amino acids: CSVEGAGAGETQYF. The CDR3 DNA follows: TGCAGCGTTGAAGGGGCGGGAGCTGGGGAGACCCAGTACTTC.

This clonotype was picked up many times. The chain recombines TRBV29-1 with TRBJ2-1; the D gene is possibly TRBD1 (7 bases). The germline CDR1 and CDR2 sequences are SQVTM and ANQGSEA. The CDR3 extends over 15 amino acids. Trimming cost V 2 bases and J 7 bases, with 18 bases left between them. The CDR3 bases are TGCAGCGTTGAATGGAGGGGGCGAGGGAGGAATGAGCAGTTCTTC. It is translated as CSVEWRGRGRNEQFF.

This clonotype was observed a handful of times. The V gene is TRBV3-1, the J gene TRBJ1-6; D not resolved. CDR3 size: 12 residues. Looked up from germline, CDR1 is LGHDT and CDR2 is YNNKEL (reference sequence). V shed 4 bases and J shed 6 bases, with 4 bases lying between them. CDR3 sequence reads: CASSRGNSPLHF. CDR3 nucleotides: TGTGCCAGCAGCCGGGGTAATTCACCCCTCCACTTT.

This chain joins TRBV20-1 and TRBJ2-1; TRBD2 is a possible D gene (6 bases). The CDR3 has 13 amino acids. The V gene's germline CDR1 is DFQATT and CDR2 SNEGSKA (reference sequence). The CDR3 sequence: CVPRAMLANEQFF. Here the CDR3 DNA reads TGCGTCCCACGTGCGATGCTAGCGAATGAGCAGTTCTTC.

The rearrangement uses TRBV5-1 and TRBJ2-5; no clear D. Per germline, CDR1 SGHRS and CDR2 YFSETQ. With 1 base removed from V and 1 base from J, the gap between germline ends came to 8 bases. CDR3 size: 14 residues. The CDR3 DNA reads TGCGCCAGCAGCTTGTCTCTGGCCCAAGAGACCCAGTACTTC. This translates into CASSLSLAQETQYF.

This clonotype was detected ten times or more. The genes are TRBV20-1 and TRBJ1-1; 8 bases match TRBD1. Germline CDR1 reads DFQATT; CDR2 reads SNEGSKA (reference sequence). This CDR3 comprises 14 residues. With 6 bases clipped from V and 0 bases from J, the junction kept 6 bases outside the gene matches. The CDR3 here is CSARTGNMNTEAFF. CDR3 bases: TGCAGTGCCCGGACAGGGAACATGAACACTGAAGCTTTCTTT.

A few counts support this clonotype. J is TRBJ2-7 and V is TRBV7-3; D might be TRBD1 (6 bases). CDR1 is SGHTA and CDR2 is FQGTGA in the germline V gene. The V gene lost 5 bases and the J gene lost 0 bases, with 14 bases spanning the gap. The CDR3 loop spans 15 amino acids. In DNA, the CDR3 is TGTGCCAGCAGCCCCTCTGGGGGCAGCTCCTACGAGCAGTACTTC. It encodes CASSPSGGSSYEQYF. Looking up the rest from reference TRBV7-3 and TRBJ2-7 gives the full variable domain: GAGVSQTPSNKVTEKGKYVELRCDPISGHTALYWYRQSLGQGPEFLIYFQGTGAADDSGLPNDRFFAVRPEGSVSTLKIQRTERGDSAVYLCASSPSGGSSYEQYFGPGTRLTVT.

This clonotype appeared many times. The gene calls are TRBV19 and TRBJ2-1; 9 positions match TRBD2. The CDR3 covers 14 residues. V was pared by 5 bases and J by 9 bases, with 8 bases of the junction left unmatched. Per germline, CDR1 LNHDA and CDR2 SQIVND (reference sequence). The CDR3 reads CASSESGRTTEQFF. The DNA of the CDR3 is TGTGCCAGTAGTGAAAGCGGGAGGACCACTGAGCAGTTCTTC.